This TCR beta chain came from a study of blood T cells in healthy people across ages. Notes on the study in general: As naive T cell percentage varied, TCR beta diversity correlated strongly with it. Age showed a roughly linear inverse relationship with TCR beta diversity per million T cells.

Primed by a sample-barcoded 5' primer and a J-beta primer mix, a second PCR proceeded for about 6 to 11 cycles. Every individual sample yielded 2.5 million or more paired-end reads (each containing CDR3). TCRdb used MiXCR to reprocess the 5' RACE reads, holding one entry per CDR3 protein. The sample yields around 1,900,000 distinct CDR3 sequences, 35% to 50% seen once. This clonotype was seen many times. Its matching antigen is unknown. The length of the CDR3 is 13 residues. Trimming stripped 7 bases from V and 0 bases from J, with 8 bases between. Germline CDR1 reads KGHDR; CDR2 reads SFDVKD. This chain joins TRBV24-1 and TRBJ1-2; D is unclear. This receptor was obtained from a human donor in good health. Sequencing was done on a sample of blood. CDR3 nucleotides: TGTGCCACCAGGGATACCACTAACTATGGCTACACCTTC. Translated, it gives CATRDTTNYGYTF.